One sample yielded the 17 T cell receptor beta chains listed below, sequenced in a study of identical twins. TCRdb re-analysed the 5' RACE reads in MiXCR, keeping a single row per CDR3 protein. The data show about 700,000 distinct CDR3 sequences, with roughly 6.2% seen just once and roughly 1.8% held by the top ten. Material for sequencing was naive T cells sorted from blood. The source of these receptors is a man between 18 and 29 years old in good health.

The V gene is TRBV7-2, the J gene TRBJ2-5; D is unresolved. Trimming pared 5 bases from V and 7 bases from J, leaving 8 bases between. The length of the CDR3 is 11 residues. Germline V gene sequence: CDR1 SGHTA, CDR2 FQGNSA. The CDR3 loop is CASSNKATQYF. As DNA, the CDR3 is TGTGCCAGCAGCAATAAAGCGACCCAGTACTTC.

J is TRBJ2-7 and V is TRBV10-3; TRBD1 matches at 8 bases. CDR3 length: 15 amino acids. Trimming removed 0 bases from V and 6 bases from J; junction bases left unmatched: 7. Germline V gene data show CDR1 as ENHRY and CDR2 as SYGVKD. The CDR3 DNA reads as TGTGCCATCAGTGAGTCCCCAGGGGGCGAAGCCGAGCAGTACGTC. Encoded protein: CAISESPGGEAEQYV.

The CDR3 nucleotides are TGTGCCAGCAGAAGCACAGGGTTGGGTGAGACCCAGTACTTC. Protein: CASRSTGLGETQYF. V is TRBV6-1 and J is TRBJ2-5, with a weak D call TRBD1 (6 bases). Germline V gives CDR1 MNHNS, CDR2 SASEGT. The CDR3 loop spans 14 amino acids. Trimming left V 6 bases short and J 5 bases short, with 16 bases between.

At least ten counts were recorded for this clonotype. The V gene is TRBV6-2 or TRBV6-3, the J gene TRBJ2-1; D is uncertain. Germline V gene sequence: CDR1 MNHEY, CDR2 SVGEGT. The CDR3 runs to 11 residues. Trimming stripped 6 bases from V and 3 bases from J, with 3 bases between. CDR3 protein: CASRHYNEQFF. CDR3 bases: TGTGCCAGCAGGCACTACAATGAGCAGTTCTTC.

The rearrangement joins TRBV4-3 to TRBJ1-4; no reliable D call. Trimming took off 6 bases at V and 5 bases at J, with 13 bases between the two ends. The V gene's germline CDR1 is LGHNA and CDR2 YSLEER. The CDR3 consists of 14 residues. In nucleotides, the CDR3 is TGCGCCAGCAGGCCCGAGCCCCTGAATGAAAAACTGTTTTTT. Encoded protein: CASRPEPLNEKLFF.

The chain carries TRBV5-1 and TRBJ1-1, with 7 nucleotides matching TRBD1. Germline assignment: CDR1 SGHRS and CDR2 YFSETQ. With 4 bases clipped from V and 4 bases from J, the junction kept 10 bases outside the gene matches. CDR3 length equals 15 residues. DNA for the CDR3: TGCGCCAGCAGCCCCAGAGGGGGCGGGGGCACTGAAGCTTTCTTT. Translated: CASSPRGGGGTEAFF.

This clonotype showed up just a few times. This sequence joins TRBV15 and TRBJ1-5, with D tentatively TRBD1 (5 bases). The CDR3 consists of 17 residues. V was pared by 1 base and J by 0 bases, with 13 bases between. Germline V gene lookup returns CDR1 LNHNV and CDR2 YYDKDF (reference sequence). CDR3 in amino acids: CATSRGTGGRSNQPQHF. The CDR3 DNA is TGTGCCACCAGCAGAGGAACAGGAGGTCGTAGCAATCAGCCCCAGCATTTT. The full variable domain, its missing parts supplied by reference TRBV15 and TRBJ1-5, is DAMVIQNPRYQVTQFGKPVTLSCSQTLNHNVMYWYQQKSSQAPKLLFHYYDKDFNNEADTPDNFQSRRPNTSFCFLDIRSPGLGDTAMYLCATSRGTGGRSNQPQHFGDGTRLSIL.

This clonotype has a count of ten or more. The J gene is TRBJ2-1, the V gene TRBV24-1, with TRBD2 matching over 8 bases. This CDR3 spans 16 amino acids. Per the germline V gene, CDR1 is KGHDR and CDR2 is SFDVKD. Germline trimming cut 3 bases from V and 8 bases from J; bases unmatched to any gene: 11. The CDR3 DNA reads TGTGCCACCAGTGATGGAACCGGGACTAGAGTCTATGAGCAGTTCTTC. Its protein is CATSDGTGTRVYEQFF.

The rearrangement links TRBV7-9 to TRBJ2-7, with 7 bases matching TRBD1. The CDR3 totals 15 residues. Germline V gene sequence: CDR1 SEHNR, CDR2 FQNEAQ (reference sequence). V shed 3 bases, J shed 7 bases, and the junction held 12 bases outside the gene matches. The CDR3 DNA follows: TGTGCCAGCAGCTTCCAGAGACAGGGCGGTGAGGAGCAGTACTTC. Translation: CASSFQRQGGEEQYF.

This clonotype was detected ten times or more. This sequence joins TRBV30 and TRBJ2-2; 8 bases are a match to TRBD2. The CDR3 sequence is 14 residues long. Germline CDR1 GTSNPN, CDR2 SVGIG (reference sequence). V lost 4 bases, J lost 4 bases, and 5 bases stayed unmatched. The CDR3: CAWNPGLGTGELFF. The CDR3 region has the DNA TGTGCCTGGAATCCGGGACTAGGCACCGGGGAGCTGTTTTTT.

V usage is TRBV2 and J usage is TRBJ2-7; 16 bases line up with TRBD2. The ends lost 6 bases at V and 6 bases at J; junction bases unmatched: 5. The CDR3 is made up of 15 amino acids. Germline V gene lookup returns CDR1 SNHLY and CDR2 FYNNEI. This CDR3 is CASRDGTSGRVEQYV. CDR3 DNA sequence: TGTGCCAGCAGGGACGGGACTAGCGGGAGGGTCGAGCAGTACGTC.

This clonotype appeared many times. The V gene is TRBV20-1, the J gene TRBJ1-4; D is perhaps TRBD1 (5 bases). V was trimmed by 7 bases and J by 5 bases, leaving 11 bases between them. CDR3 length: 12 amino acids. The germline V gene has CDR1 DFQATT and CDR2 SNEGSKA (reference sequence). This chain's CDR3 is CSVRDPNEKLFF. CDR3 nucleotide sequence: TGCAGTGTCCGGGACCCCAATGAAAAACTGTTTTTT.

This rearrangement joins TRBV3-1 to TRBJ2-2; no firm D call. This CDR3 has 16 amino acids. Trimming took off 4 bases at V and 1 base at J, with 13 bases between the two ends. Germline V gives CDR1 LGHDT, CDR2 YNNKEL (reference sequence). The DNA for the CDR3 is TGTGCCAGCAGCCTCCTAATGGGGTTGAACACCGGGGAGCTGTTTTTT. Amino acids: CASSLLMGLNTGELFF.

The genes are TRBV24-1 and TRBJ2-2; 7 positions match TRBD2. This CDR3 is built from 22 residues. V was pared by 3 bases and J by 2 bases, with 23 bases of the junction left unmatched. Per the germline V gene, CDR1 is KGHDR and CDR2 is SFDVKD. The CDR3 reads CATSDPTLGGLVGGFNTGELFF. As DNA, the CDR3 is TGTGCCACCAGTGATCCCACCCTCGGCGGGCTCGTGGGAGGGTTCAACACCGGGGAGCTGTTTTTT.

This clonotype was counted a few times. The chain is built from TRBV28 and TRBJ2-3, with 8 bases identical to TRBD2. Looked up from germline, CDR1 is MDHEN and CDR2 is SYDVKM. After removal of 6 bases from V and 4 bases from J, the junction contained 6 bases not matched to a gene. This CDR3 is built from 14 residues. CDR3 residues: CASSPGLVSDTQYF. The CDR3 DNA follows: TGTGCCAGCAGCCCGGGACTAGTGTCAGATACGCAGTATTTT.

The chain is built from TRBV7-3 and TRBJ2-1; D uncertain. Between the trimmed V and J ends, which lost 5 bases and 3 bases, there was a span of 8 bases. Germline V CDR1 and CDR2: SGHTA, FQGTGA. The CDR3 runs 13 residues. The CDR3 DNA reads as TGTGCCAGCAGCGAGGATGTCTACAATGAGCAGTTCTTC. Its translation is CASSEDVYNEQFF.

This clonotype was counted only a few times. V gene TRBV6-5 combines with J gene TRBJ2-7; 7 nucleotides align to TRBD2. The CDR3 has 16 residues. The ends lost 0 bases at V and 3 bases at J; junction bases unmatched: 8. Looked up from germline, CDR1 is MNHEY and CDR2 is SVGAGI. The CDR3 DNA is TGTGCCAGCAGTTACTCGGGAGCGGGGAGTCTCTACGAGCAGTACTTC. Its translation: CASSYSGAGSLYEQYF.